The present TCR beta chain was sequenced within a study of graft-versus-host responses after intestinal transplantation. Overall study results and limits: Subjects displaying graft-donor T cell macrochimerism possessed elevated graft-versus-host to host-versus-graft clonal ratios inside allografts. Early post-transplant declines in HvG were associated with peak levels of circulating GvH clones.

This clone has a single count. Its target is not known. Generated by immunoSEQ multiplex PCR, the TCRdb table keeps only in-frame clones and is missing some. The sample includes approximately 70,000 clones, over 75% of them seen just once. The CDR3 runs 16 residues. Germline CDR1 is MNHEY and CDR2 is SVGAGI. The V segment lost 4 bases and the J segment 4 bases; nucleotides outside the gene matches: 10. The sample was unstimulated CD4+ T cells sorted from spleen or lymph node cells, taken before transplant. This TCR came from a human donor who was the organ donor for an intestinal transplant. V usage is TRBV6-5 and J usage is TRBJ2-5; 9 bases line up with TRBD1. As DNA, the CDR3 is TGTGCCAGCAGTTTGGGACAGGGTCTCCTGCGAGAGACCCAGTACTTC. The encoded protein is CASSLGQGLLRETQYF.